In this sample, the clone carrying this T cell receptor beta chain turned up once. Its antigen is undetermined. Profiled with immunoSEQ multiplex PCR; TCRdb holds only in-frame clones, not every one. The sample lists about 110,000 clones, around 85% occurring once. Germline V CDR1 and CDR2: MGHDK, SYGVNS. This CDR3 comprises 16 residues. The J segment lost 0 bases and the V segment lost 4 bases, leaving 5 bases of the junction unmatched. This sample was included in a study of cytomegalovirus exposure and HLA in healthy donors. Whole-study context: Later analysis reported that the 120 or so validation repertoires shared the platform of the 500 to 850 first-cohort repertoires. Findings and caveats of the study: Most TCR sequences were seen very rarely across donors, but some public TCRs occurred in many. According to reports, the classifier identified cytomegalovirus status with high specificity and sensitivity.

Sequencing was done on a sample of PBMCs. The source of this sequence is a woman between 18 and 29 years old in good health and CMV-seronegative. J is TRBJ1-4 and V is TRBV25-1; 7 bases map to TRBD1. CDR3 in amino acids: CASSGGQPATNEKLFF. Here the CDR3 DNA reads TGTGCCAGCAGTGGGGGACAGCCGGCAACTAATGAAAAACTGTTTTTT. Full variable domain (remainder filled in from reference TRBV25-1 and TRBJ1-4): EADIYQTPRYLVIGTGKKITLECSQTMGHDKMYWYQQDPGMELHLIHYSYGVNSTEKGDLSSESTVSRIRTEHFPLTLESARPSHTSQYLCASSGGQPATNEKLFFGSGTQLSVL.